The clone carrying this TCR beta chain has a handful of counts. Its antigen is still unknown. Clinical symptoms, serum thyroxine and TRAb, thyroid ultrasound and orbital computed tomography together formed the diagnostic basis. This CDR3 contains 14 residues. V shed 2 bases and J shed 4 bases, with 9 bases lying between them. Germline V gene data show CDR1 as SGHDT and CDR2 as YYEEEE. RNA transcripts served as the template for amplifying TCR beta CDR3 regions. First-round RT-PCR targeting the TCR CDR3 was performed with the HTBI primer set. MiXCR, applied by TCRdb to the multiplex PCR reads, yields one record per CDR3 protein. Of hundreds of thousands of distinct CDR3 sequences in the sample, about 45% were seen once. The data were taken from a study of T cells in Graves' hyperthyroidism and ophthalmopathy. Study results and caveats: Most clonotypes that expanded in the thyroid above 0.001 also showed up in blood.

Sequenced sample: peripheral blood or thyroid tissue (not recorded which). The rearrangement joins TRBV5-6 to TRBJ1-4; no reliable D call. The source is an adult man with Graves' disease, either hyperthyroidism or ophthalmopathy (not recorded which). CDR3: CASSFGQNNEKLFF. CDR3 in DNA: TGTGCCAGCAGCTTTGGGCAGAATAATGAAAAACTGTTTTTT.